Reported below is one TCR beta chain. The antigen it recognizes is unknown. No base qualities exist here, and no much larger clone lies one base off it. CDR1 MNHNS and CDR2 SASEGT were looked up in the germline V gene. The germline V end is reduced by 11 bases and the J end by 3 bases; junction bases left unmatched: 8. Reading from cysteine to phenylalanine, the CDR3 counts 13 amino acids. CDR3 DNA only is kept here, 39 bases in frame from base 1. The data derive from a study of metastatic and nonmetastatic thyroid tumors (dated by TCRdb to the early 2020s). About the study as a whole: Repertoires from peripheral blood and from tumor or nodule tissue samples of malignant and benign thyroid patients were compared. What the work shows at the level of the full study, not this receptor alone: In both blood and tumor samples, malignant tumors were reported to have significantly higher TCR beta diversity than benign nodules.

No patient had received any treatment before thyroid surgery. Patient clinical samples collected from about 2011 to 2019 were retrospectively analysed using T-cell receptor beta sequencing. The library was built by means of PCR. The instrument given in TCRdb is Illumina HiSeq 4000. High-throughput sequencing was used to profile the CDR3 region of the TCR beta-chain in every patient. As for the authors' bioinformatics: Drawing on CDR3 differences between clinicopathological groups, the researchers built a classifier meant to tell apart patients with distant-metastatic papillary thyroid cancer. The Shannon index was used to assess repertoire diversity, and the Morisita-Horn index was used to assess tumor-blood repertoire similarity. Using fastp trimming at Q25 and MiXCR clonotype assembly, TCRdb reanalyzed the public sequencing data and kept in-frame beta chains. What appears here as the V and J calls and clone size reflects TCRdb's work, not the paper's. This sample comprises approximately 29,000 clones, 30% of them detected only once. The ten largest clones capture roughly a third of the sample.

The chain couples TRBV6-1 to TRBJ2-7, with 9 middle bases fitting TRBD1. The sequence came from a female donor with papillary thyroid cancer or a benign thyroid nodule (not recorded which). Some clones in this sample may be carry-over from other donors' samples. The sample taken for sequencing was blood. For the CDR3, the sequence is CASRTGEVYEQYF. In nucleotides, the sequence is TGTGCCTCCCGGACAGGGGAGGTCTACGAGCAGTACTTC.